The table lists the clone carrying this T cell receptor beta chain with a few counts. Original processing notes: Estimated nucleated cell counts came from reference gene primer amplification. Assay used: immunoSEQ multiplex PCR; TCRdb lists only in-frame clones, some missing. From that table come the V and J calls and clone size; the DNA was used to work out D and trimming. The sample shows roughly 150,000 clones, over 75% of them seen only once. This sample is drawn from a study of blood T cell repertoires in COVID-19. V lost 0 bases and J 6 bases, leaving 12 bases between the germline ends. Germline V gives CDR1 LNHDA, CDR2 SQIVND (reference sequence). The CDR3 is 14 residues long.

The receptor comes from a woman aged 40-49 years with acute or convalescent COVID-19. This chain links TRBV19 with TRBJ2-7; D gene uncertain. Sample: peripheral blood. The chain's CDR3 is CASSIERQWSEQYF. CDR3 nucleotide sequence: TGTGCCAGTAGTATAGAAAGGCAGTGGAGCGAGCAGTACTTC.